The 5 T cell receptor beta chains presented below share a single source sample, sequenced in a study of blood T cell repertoires in COVID-19. Here immunoSEQ multiplex PCR was the method, and the copy in TCRdb shows in-frame clones only, minus some. The table includes 80,000 to 100,000 clones, just over 90% detected once. Sequenced input: peripheral blood. The receptors shown here come from a man aged 55 to 70 with acute or convalescent COVID-19.

V is TRBV5-1 and J is TRBJ1-5, with D uncertain. The CDR3 is 15 residues long. V gave up 4 bases and J gave up 6 bases, with 17 bases separating them. Germline CDR1 and CDR2: SGHRS and YFSETQ. CDR3 in amino acids: CASSPGPESGQPQHF. The DNA of the CDR3 is TGCGCCAGCAGCCCGGGTCCTGAAAGCGGTCAGCCCCAGCATTTT.

This clone showed up just once. This chain connects TRBV3-1 (or the pseudogene TRBV3-2) to TRBJ1-6; the D is unclear. V shed 1 base and J shed 11 bases, with 12 bases lying between them. The CDR3 totals 14 residues. Per germline, CDR1 LGHDT and CDR2 YNNKEL (reference sequence). CDR3 protein: CASSQVEDGTPLHF. CDR3 DNA sequence: TGTGCCAGCAGCCAAGTTGAGGACGGGACACCCCTCCACTTT.

This sequence joins TRBV25-1 and TRBJ1-3; D remains unclear. Germline V CDR1 and CDR2: MGHDK, SYGVNS. The CDR3 contains 14 residues. Trimming cost V 2 bases and J 0 bases, with 5 bases left between them. CDR3 amino acids: CASSELYSGNTIYF. The CDR3, as DNA: TGTGCCAGCAGTGAACTGTACTCTGGAAACACCATATATTTT.

The chain carries TRBV6-5 and TRBJ2-3; TRBD2 matches at 12 bases. Unmatched junction bases numbered 9, after V lost 8 bases and J lost 6 bases. The germline V gene encodes CDR1 MNHEY and CDR2 SVGAGI. This CDR3 contains 15 residues. The CDR3 here is CASFPLAGGRDTQYF. In nucleotides, the CDR3 is TGTGCCAGCTTCCCACTAGCGGGGGGCAGGGATACGCAGTATTTT.

The sample holds one count of this clone. The chain recombines TRBV5-1 with TRBJ2-1; 7 bases fit TRBD2. Germline CDR1 reads SGHRS; CDR2 reads YFSETQ. After removal of 2 bases from V and 2 bases from J, the junction contained 10 bases not matched to a gene. CDR3 size: 17 residues. CDR3 amino acids: CASSFPMGGGTYNEQFF. The DNA of the CDR3 is TGCGCCAGCAGCTTTCCCATGGGGGGGGGAACCTACAATGAGCAGTTCTTC.